This TCR beta chain originates from a study of T-cell memory formation after mild COVID-19. Between the trimmed V and J ends, which lost 6 bases and 0 bases, there was a span of 15 bases. This CDR3 spans 16 amino acids. From the 5' RACE reads, TCRdb called clonotypes with MiXCR, one entry per CDR3 protein. Here the sample spans under 600,000 distinct CDR3 sequences, about 22% being singletons. The chain recombines TRBV12-3 or TRBV12-4 with TRBJ2-1; a possible D gene is TRBD2 (5 bases). The receptor comes from an adult woman who had mild COVID-19 (a few samples of this study predate the infection). Cell type and time point are not known. The specimen was PBMCs or a T cell subset sorted from them (not recorded which). The CDR3 coding sequence is TGTGCCAGCAGCGACCTAGCCGCGAGCTCCTACAATGAGCAGTTCTTC. Its protein product is CASSDLAASSYNEQFF.